Listed below are T cell receptor beta chains from one sample, sequenced in a study of T-cell memory formation after mild COVID-19. MiXCR, applied by TCRdb to the 5' RACE reads, yields one record per CDR3 protein. The sample has under 250,000 distinct CDR3 sequences, roughly a tenth seen once. Sequenced input: PBMCs or a T cell subset sorted from them (not recorded which). The receptors come from a man aged 18 to 30 who had mild COVID-19 (a few samples of this study predate the infection). Cell type and time point are not known. Each CDR3 is given with its conserved first and last residue. Each record gives: J gene, D gene, clone size, V gene, CDR3 protein, CDR3 DNA. The D gene is left open where the match is weak. The size of a clone is reported for some rows only, either as once, few or many, or as a class for expanded clones.

J: TRBJ1-2; D: TRBD1; size: few; V: TRBV6-2/TRBV6-3; CDR3: CASSYSGQGASYGYTF; DNA: TGTGCCAGCAGTTACTCGGGACAGGGGGCGAGCTATGGCTACACCTTC
J: TRBJ1-1; D: NA; size: few; V: TRBV29-1; CDR3: CSVLDQNTEAFF; DNA: TGCAGCGTTCTGGACCAGAACACTGAAGCTTTCTTT
J: TRBJ2-1; D: NA; size: NA; V: TRBV14; CDR3: CASSPTGFEQFF; DNA: TGTGCCAGCAGCCCAACAGGATTTGAGCAGTTCTTC
J: TRBJ2-1; D: NA; size: NA; V: TRBV20-1; CDR3: CSARDPGRSSYNEQFF; DNA: TGCAGTGCTAGAGACCCAGGGAGGAGCTCCTACAATGAGCAGTTCTTC
J: TRBJ2-5; D: NA; size: once; V: TRBV2; CDR3: CASRGQPQETQYF; DNA: TGTGCCAGCAGGGGGCAGCCCCAAGAGACCCAGTACTTC
J: TRBJ1-1; D: NA; size: few; V: TRBV20-1; CDR3: CSASPGQRVSDTEAFF; DNA: TGCAGTGCTTCACCGGGACAACGAGTTTCGGACACTGAAGCTTTCTTT
J: TRBJ2-3; D: TRBD2; size: NA; V: TRBV4-2; CDR3: CASSSRLAGESTDTQYF; DNA: TGTGCCAGCAGCTCCCGACTAGCGGGGGAGAGCACAGATACGCAGTATTTT
J: TRBJ2-7; D: NA; size: NA; V: TRBV6-2/TRBV6-3; CDR3: CASSYSPFRGFSIRQYF; DNA: TGTGCCAGCAGTTACTCACCGTTTCGGGGCTTCTCCATCCGGCAGTACTTC
J: TRBJ2-2; D: NA; size: few; V: TRBV27; CDR3: CASSSRRTAEELFF; DNA: TGTGCCAGCAGTTCCAGAAGGACGGCCGAGGAGCTGTTTTTT
J: TRBJ2-6; D: NA; size: many; V: TRBV12-5; CDR3: CASGLGHSGANVLTF; DNA: TGTGCTAGTGGTTTGGGACACTCTGGGGCCAACGTCCTGACTTTC
J: TRBJ2-5; D: NA; size: many; V: TRBV29-1; CDR3: CSVREGVVETQYF; DNA: TGCAGCGTTAGAGAGGGCGTAGTGGAGACCCAGTACTTC
J: TRBJ2-1; D: TRBD2; size: NA; V: TRBV4-3; CDR3: CASSQETSGGPGNEQFF; DNA: TGCGCCAGCAGCCAAGAGACTAGCGGGGGACCTGGGAATGAGCAGTTCTTC
J: TRBJ1-4; D: NA; size: NA; V: TRBV12-3/TRBV12-4; CDR3: CASSLGLVEKLFF; DNA: TGTGCCAGCAGTTTAGGGCTGGTCGAAAAACTGTTTTTT
J: TRBJ2-2; D: TRBD1; size: once; V: TRBV5-1; CDR3: CASSSRTGQGFSVELFF; DNA: TGCGCCAGCAGCTCGAGGACGGGACAGGGATTTTCCGTGGAGCTGTTTTTT
J: TRBJ2-5; D: TRBD1; size: few; V: TRBV7-9; CDR3: CASSLALWTGDGTQYF; DNA: TGTGCCAGCAGCTTAGCCCTCTGGACAGGGGATGGGACCCAGTACTTC
J: TRBJ2-3; D: NA; size: few; V: TRBV27; CDR3: CASSPRPHSSSGDTQYF; DNA: TGTGCCAGCAGCCCCCGTCCCCATTCGTCGAGTGGGGATACGCAGTATTTT
J: TRBJ2-3; D: TRBD2; size: many; V: TRBV29-1; CDR3: CSVIAGGPGDTQYF; DNA: TGCAGCGTAATAGCGGGGGGGCCGGGAGATACGCAGTATTTT
J: TRBJ1-2; D: NA; size: NA; V: TRBV6-5; CDR3: CASTPGGGRTYGYTF; DNA: TGTGCCAGCACCCCCGGGGGGGGGCGAACCTATGGCTACACCTTC
J: TRBJ2-7; D: NA; size: NA; V: TRBV12-3/TRBV12-4; CDR3: CASSPTVGEQYF; DNA: TGTGCCAGCAGTCCCACCGTGGGGGAACAGTACTTC
J: TRBJ1-1; D: TRBD1; size: NA; V: TRBV11-1; CDR3: CASSIPGQGRPEAFF; DNA: TGTGCCAGCAGCATTCCGGGACAGGGGAGGCCTGAAGCTTTCTTT
J: TRBJ2-1; D: NA; size: NA; V: TRBV4-1; CDR3: CASSQVMTASRALFF; DNA: TGCGCCAGCAGCCAAGTGATGACCGCGTCGCGCGCCCTGTTCTTC
J: TRBJ2-3; D: NA; size: NA; V: TRBV24-1; CDR3: CATMGRSDTQYF; DNA: TGTGCCACCATGGGCCGGTCTGATACGCAGTATTTT
J: TRBJ2-5; D: NA; size: many; V: TRBV20-1; CDR3: CSAQDVSIRETQYF; DNA: TGCAGTGCCCAGGACGTGTCAATTCGCGAGACCCAGTACTTC
J: TRBJ1-2; D: NA; size: few; V: TRBV5-4; CDR3: CASSIGRHYGYTF; DNA: TGTGCCAGCAGCATCGGACGGCACTATGGCTACACCTTC
J: TRBJ2-2; D: TRBD2; size: few; V: TRBV12-3/TRBV12-4; CDR3: CASSSQRGGTGELFF; DNA: TGTGCCAGCAGTTCCCAGCGGGGGGGCACCGGGGAGCTGTTTTTT
J: TRBJ2-5; D: NA; size: few; V: TRBV4-1; CDR3: CASSQVYSELVGETQYF; DNA: TGCGCCAGCAGCCAAGTGTACTCGGAATTGGTGGGGGAGACCCAGTACTTC
J: TRBJ1-2; D: NA; size: NA; V: TRBV29-1; CDR3: CSVRAVGPHGYTF; DNA: TGCAGCGTTCGGGCCGTGGGACCCCATGGCTACACCTTC
J: TRBJ1-6; D: TRBD1; size: few; V: TRBV20-1; CDR3: CSARVVLGGNSPLHF; DNA: TGCAGTGCTCGAGTTGTTTTAGGGGGCAATTCACCCCTCCACTTT
J: TRBJ2-7; D: TRBD2; size: few; V: TRBV7-2; CDR3: CASSLSGGSGGDF; DNA: TGTGCCAGCAGCTTAAGCGGGGGTTCCGGCGGGGACTTC
J: TRBJ1-1; D: NA; size: NA; V: TRBV5-1; CDR3: CASSTRGQNTEAFF; DNA: TGCGCCAGCAGCACCCGGGGGCAGAACACTGAAGCTTTCTTT
J: TRBJ1-1; D: NA; size: few; V: TRBV7-9; CDR3: CASSPWDRDEAFF; DNA: TGTGCCAGCAGCCCTTGGGACCGTGATGAAGCTTTCTTT
J: TRBJ2-7; D: TRBD1; size: NA; V: TRBV20-1; CDR3: CSARHTGGSAYEQYF; DNA: TGCAGTGCTAGACATACAGGGGGATCGGCCTACGAGCAGTACTTC
J: TRBJ1-2; D: NA; size: few; V: TRBV19; CDR3: CASSNPPHSYDYTF; DNA: TGTGCCAGTAGTAATCCACCGCACTCCTATGACTACACCTTC
J: TRBJ1-2; D: TRBD1; size: NA; V: TRBV9; CDR3: CASSARTGTGGYTF; DNA: TGTGCCAGCAGCGCACGGACAGGGACGGGTGGCTACACCTTC
J: TRBJ2-5; D: TRBD1; size: few; V: TRBV5-1; CDR3: CASSPGTALQETQYF; DNA: TGCGCCAGCAGCCCAGGGACAGCCCTCCAAGAGACCCAGTACTTC
J: TRBJ1-6; D: NA; size: NA; V: TRBV7-2; CDR3: CASSSDIPGFSPLHF; DNA: TGTGCCAGCAGCTCAGACATACCAGGGTTTTCACCCCTCCACTTT
J: TRBJ2-5; D: NA; size: many; V: TRBV19; CDR3: CASSILTSPETQYF; DNA: TGTGCCAGTAGTATTTTGACATCGCCGGAGACCCAGTACTTC
J: TRBJ2-5; D: TRBD1; size: NA; V: TRBV9; CDR3: CASSVDRGETQYF; DNA: TGTGCCAGCAGCGTAGACAGGGGAGAGACCCAGTACTTC
J: TRBJ2-3; D: NA; size: NA; V: TRBV5-1; CDR3: CASSLAGPIDTQYF; DNA: TGCGCCAGCAGCTTAGCCGGGCCGATCGATACGCAGTATTTT
J: TRBJ2-1; D: NA; size: NA; V: TRBV6-5; CDR3: CASSTSGQPYNEQFF; DNA: TGTGCCAGCAGCACTTCTGGGCAGCCCTACAATGAGCAGTTCTTC
J: TRBJ2-3; D: NA; size: few; V: TRBV5-1; CDR3: CASSLYGRDGTDTQYF; DNA: TGCGCCAGCAGCTTGTACGGTCGGGATGGCACAGATACGCAGTATTTT
J: TRBJ2-1; D: TRBD1; size: NA; V: TRBV12-3/TRBV12-4; CDR3: CASNKRTGDEQFF; DNA: TGTGCCAGCAATAAACGGACAGGGGACGAGCAGTTCTTC
J: TRBJ2-1; D: TRBD2; size: NA; V: TRBV5-1; CDR3: CASSLALAGGLAHEQFF; DNA: TGCGCCAGCAGCTTGGCCCTAGCGGGGGGCCTAGCACATGAGCAGTTCTTC
J: TRBJ2-7; D: NA; size: few; V: TRBV6-5; CDR3: CASSYSWREQYF; DNA: TGTGCCAGCAGTTACTCATGGCGCGAGCAGTACTTC
J: TRBJ2-3; D: NA; size: NA; V: TRBV20-1; CDR3: CSTAPGARADTQYF; DNA: TGCAGTACTGCCCCGGGGGCGCGCGCAGATACGCAGTATTTT
J: TRBJ1-1; D: NA; size: many; V: TRBV7-9; CDR3: CASSLAPETEAFF; DNA: TGTGCCAGCAGCTTAGCTCCCGAGACTGAAGCTTTCTTT
J: TRBJ1-1; D: NA; size: NA; V: TRBV27; CDR3: CASQTLSSGETEAFF; DNA: TGTGCCAGCCAGACTCTGAGTTCAGGGGAAACTGAAGCTTTCTTT
J: TRBJ1-6; D: TRBD1; size: few; V: TRBV11-2; CDR3: CASSQRQGSNSPLHF; DNA: TGTGCCAGCAGCCAGCGACAGGGTAGTAATTCACCCCTCCACTTT
J: TRBJ2-5; D: NA; size: many; V: TRBV6-5; CDR3: CASRGQDQETQYF; DNA: TGTGCCAGCAGGGGCCAGGACCAAGAGACCCAGTACTTC
J: TRBJ1-4; D: NA; size: few; V: TRBV2; CDR3: CASSDPAEKLFF; DNA: TGTGCCAGCAGTGACCCGGCCGAGAAACTGTTTTTT
J: TRBJ2-1; D: TRBD1; size: NA; V: TRBV7-9; CDR3: CASSARDSLGSYNEQFF; DNA: TGTGCCAGCAGCGCAAGGGACAGTCTTGGCTCCTACAATGAGCAGTTCTTC
J: TRBJ1-2; D: NA; size: few; V: TRBV7-9; CDR3: CASSSAKHSQGHGYTF; DNA: TGTGCCAGCAGCTCTGCTAAACATTCACAGGGCCACGGCTACACCTTC
J: TRBJ2-3; D: NA; size: NA; V: TRBV2; CDR3: CASSEADTQYF; DNA: TGTGCCAGCAGTGAGGCAGATACGCAGTATTTT
J: TRBJ1-1; D: NA; size: many; V: TRBV5-1; CDR3: CASSLEGGTEAFF; DNA: TGTGCCAGCAGCTTAGAGGGGGGCACTGAAGCTTTCTTT